This is a list of T cell receptor beta chains from one sample in a study of control samples from healthy donors and cancer patients. Profiled with immunoSEQ multiplex PCR; TCRdb holds only in-frame clones, not every one. This table holds about 190,000 clones, about nine tenths found once. Material: blood. These receptors were taken from a man aged 30-40 years in good health. Each CDR3 is given with its conserved first and last residue. Fields, in order: CDR3 length, clone size, D gene, V gene, J gene, CDR3 DNA, CDR3 protein. The D gene is left open where the match is weak. Only some rows state a clone size, as once, few, many or a class for expanded clones.

len: 14
abundance: NA
d_gene: NA
v_gene: TRBV5-8
j_gene: TRBJ1-5
CDR3nt: TGTGCCAGCAGCTTGACACTCCCGGGGAGGCCCCAGCATTTT
CDR3aa: CASSLTLPGRPQHF

len: 15
abundance: NA
d_gene: NA
v_gene: TRBV28
j_gene: TRBJ2-1
CDR3nt: TGTGCCAGCAGTTTCTCAGGGGTTACCTACAATGAGCAGTTCTTC
CDR3aa: CASSFSGVTYNEQFF

len: 14
abundance: NA
d_gene: TRBD1
v_gene: TRBV5-4
j_gene: TRBJ2-7
CDR3nt: TGTGCCAGCAGCTTTGACAGGGGCACCTACGAGCAGTACTTC
CDR3aa: CASSFDRGTYEQYF

len: 16
abundance: NA
d_gene: TRBD1
v_gene: TRBV5-6
j_gene: TRBJ2-1
CDR3nt: TGTGCCAGCAGCCGGGGCTGGACAGGGGAATACAATGAGCAGTTCTTC
CDR3aa: CASSRGWTGEYNEQFF

len: 15
abundance: NA
d_gene: NA
v_gene: TRBV2
j_gene: TRBJ1-1
CDR3nt: TGTGCCAGCAGTGAGACGGGCTTCCAAACTCCTGAAGCTTTCTTT
CDR3aa: CASSETGFQTPEAFF

len: 13
abundance: NA
d_gene: NA
v_gene: TRBV14
j_gene: TRBJ2-2
CDR3nt: TGTGCCAGCAGCCAAGTTAGCACTGAGGAGCTGTTTTTT
CDR3aa: CASSQVSTEELFF

len: 12
abundance: NA
d_gene: NA
v_gene: TRBV29-1
j_gene: TRBJ1-2
CDR3nt: TGCAGCGTGATGCAGGAGAACTATGGCTACACCTTC
CDR3aa: CSVMQENYGYTF

len: 14
abundance: NA
d_gene: NA
v_gene: TRBV5-8
j_gene: TRBJ2-4
CDR3nt: TGTGCCAGCACCCCCGGGGGCAGGGGTCGCGTGGAGTACTTC
CDR3aa: CASTPGGRGRVEYF

len: 14
abundance: NA
d_gene: TRBD1
v_gene: TRBV30
j_gene: TRBJ1-4
CDR3nt: TGTGCCTGGAGGAAACAGGGGACTAATGAAAAACTGTTTTTT
CDR3aa: CAWRKQGTNEKLFF

len: 14
abundance: NA
d_gene: NA
v_gene: TRBV18
j_gene: TRBJ2-5
CDR3nt: TGTGCCAGCTCCCAGGGCCGGGGGCAAGAGACCCAGTACTTC
CDR3aa: CASSQGRGQETQYF

len: 13
abundance: NA
d_gene: NA
v_gene: TRBV9
j_gene: TRBJ1-1
CDR3nt: TGTGCCAGCAGCGGATTCATGAACACTGAAGCTTTCTTT
CDR3aa: CASSGFMNTEAFF

len: 12
abundance: NA
d_gene: NA
v_gene: TRBV7-9
j_gene: TRBJ2-1
CDR3nt: TGTGCCAGCAGCTCGTCCAGGAATGAGCAGTTCTTC
CDR3aa: CASSSSRNEQFF

len: 13
abundance: NA
d_gene: NA
v_gene: TRBV30
j_gene: TRBJ1-5
CDR3nt: TGTGCCTGGAGCGGCACGAGCAATCAGCCCCAGCATTTT
CDR3aa: CAWSGTSNQPQHF

len: 14
abundance: NA
d_gene: NA
v_gene: TRBV10-1
j_gene: TRBJ2-7
CDR3nt: TGCGCCAGCAGTGAGGCAGGGGAAAACTACGAGCAGTACTTC
CDR3aa: CASSEAGENYEQYF

len: 16
abundance: few
d_gene: TRBD2
v_gene: TRBV5-4
j_gene: TRBJ2-3
CDR3nt: TGTGCCAGCAGCTTGAAACTAGCGGGTAGCACAGATACGCAGTATTTT
CDR3aa: CASSLKLAGSTDTQYF

len: 16
abundance: NA
d_gene: TRBD1
v_gene: TRBV19
j_gene: TRBJ2-4
CDR3nt: TGTGCCAGTAGCGGACAGGGGGCTTTGGCCAAAAACATTCAGTACTTC
CDR3aa: CASSGQGALAKNIQYF

len: 13
abundance: NA
d_gene: NA
v_gene: TRBV6-4
j_gene: TRBJ2-2
CDR3nt: TGTGCCAGCAGTGAGTCGGACACCGGGGAGCTGTTTTTT
CDR3aa: CASSESDTGELFF

len: 11
abundance: NA
d_gene: NA
v_gene: TRBV30
j_gene: TRBJ2-1
CDR3nt: TGTGCCTGGAGATCTTCCCGGGAGCAGTTCTTC
CDR3aa: CAWRSSREQFF

len: 17
abundance: NA
d_gene: TRBD2
v_gene: TRBV11-2
j_gene: TRBJ2-3
CDR3nt: TGTGCCAGCAGCTTAGCGCTAGCGGGAGCTAGCACAGATACGCAGTATTTT
CDR3aa: CASSLALAGASTDTQYF

len: 13
abundance: NA
d_gene: NA
v_gene: TRBV5-1
j_gene: TRBJ1-6
CDR3nt: TGCGCCAGCAGCTTGGCTTCCAGAACACCCCTCCACTTT
CDR3aa: CASSLASRTPLHF

len: 12
abundance: NA
d_gene: NA
v_gene: TRBV30
j_gene: TRBJ1-3
CDR3nt: TGTGCCTGGGGTTCCTCTGGAAACACCATATATTTT
CDR3aa: CAWGSSGNTIYF

len: 14
abundance: NA
d_gene: NA
v_gene: TRBV19
j_gene: TRBJ2-4
CDR3nt: TGTGCCAGTAGTGGGGCTGGAGCCAAAAACATTCAGTACTTC
CDR3aa: CASSGAGAKNIQYF

len: 16
abundance: NA
d_gene: NA
v_gene: TRBV14
j_gene: TRBJ1-6
CDR3nt: TGTGCCAGCAGCCAAGATTGGGCAGCGCGGAATTCACCCCTCCACTTT
CDR3aa: CASSQDWAARNSPLHF

len: 15
abundance: NA
d_gene: NA
v_gene: TRBV7-6
j_gene: TRBJ1-3
CDR3nt: TGTGCCAGCAGCTTACAGGGTGGATCTGGAAACACCATATATTTT
CDR3aa: CASSLQGGSGNTIYF

len: 15
abundance: NA
d_gene: NA
v_gene: TRBV9
j_gene: TRBJ1-5
CDR3nt: TGTGCCAGCAGCGTAGGCCCCCGGGGGGACCAGCCCCAGCATTTT
CDR3aa: CASSVGPRGDQPQHF

len: 14
abundance: NA
d_gene: TRBD1
v_gene: TRBV6-5
j_gene: TRBJ2-7
CDR3nt: TGTGCCAGCAGGAGCGGACAGGGTTACTACGAGCAGTACTTC
CDR3aa: CASRSGQGYYEQYF

len: 14
abundance: NA
d_gene: TRBD1
v_gene: TRBV7-9
j_gene: TRBJ1-5
CDR3nt: TGTGCCAGCAGCTTGGCAGGGGGGAATCAGCCCCAGCATTTT
CDR3aa: CASSLAGGNQPQHF